One T cell receptor (beta chain) is described in this entry. As yet, its antigen is unknown. The CDR3 has 14 residues. Germline-derived CDR1 and CDR2 are KGHSH and LQKENI. Trimming pared 1 base from V and 5 bases from J, leaving 12 bases between. Profiled with immunoSEQ multiplex PCR; TCRdb holds only in-frame clones, not every one. The profile shows approximately 2,300,000 clones, roughly 90% of them singletons. The data belong to a study of shared clonotypes between healthy human individuals. Across the whole study: Each donor had three CD4 naive, three CD4 memory, two CD8 naive and one CD8 memory plate.

Broader study findings: Naive subsets generally had larger estimated richness than memory subsets.

This chain joins TRBV18 and TRBJ2-7; tentative D call: TRBD2 (5 bases). The sample was naive CD4+ T cells from PBMCs. Documented subset: CD45RA+ positively selected. The sequence was collected from a young man in good health. Some clones in this sample may be carry-over from other donors' samples. In DNA, the CDR3 is TGTGCCAGCTCACCACTTGCAGCGGTCGACGAGCAGTACTTC. This codes for CASSPLAAVDEQYF.